The 29 T cell receptor beta chains below come from one sample, sequenced in a study of shared clonotypes between healthy human individuals. Data came from immunoSEQ multiplex PCR; TCRdb stores just in-frame clones and leaves some out. In the table there are roughly 1 million clones, about 74% of which are singletons. The sample consisted of memory CD4+ T cells sorted from blood. Subset denoted: CD45RA-negative fraction. All receptors come from a man between 18 and 29 years old in good health.

This chain uses TRBV6-5 with TRBJ1-2; 9 bases are shared with TRBD1. CDR3 length: 14 residues. The germline V gene encodes CDR1 MNHEY and CDR2 SVGAGI. V gave up 6 bases and J gave up 8 bases; unmatched junction bases: 10. The CDR3 is CASSPGTGKRGYTF. DNA of the CDR3: TGTGCCAGCAGCCCCGGGACAGGGAAGCGGGGCTACACCTTC.

V is TRBV9 and J is TRBJ1-1, with 8 bases matching TRBD1. The CDR3 consists of 13 residues. The V gene's germline CDR1 is SGDLS and CDR2 YYNGEE. V was pared by 4 bases and J by 5 bases, with 4 bases of the junction left unmatched. The CDR3 DNA sequence: TGTGCCAGCAGCCGGACAGGGATGACTGAAGCTTTCTTT. Its protein is CASSRTGMTEAFF.

This rearrangement joins TRBV13 to TRBJ2-1; 14 nucleotides line up with TRBD2. The CDR3 length is 15 residues. The germline CDR1 and CDR2 sequences are PRHDT and FYEKMQ (reference sequence). V was pared by 5 bases and J by 6 bases, with 3 bases of the junction left unmatched. The CDR3 spells CASSRLAGGGNEQFF. CDR3 DNA: TGTGCCAGCAGCAGACTAGCGGGAGGGGGCAATGAGCAGTTCTTC.

The chain is built from TRBV5-5 and TRBJ2-5; D remains ambiguous. V lost 4 bases and J lost 0, with 10 bases in between. CDR3 length: 14 residues. The germline V gene has CDR1 SGHKS and CDR2 YYEKEE (reference sequence). CDR3 sequence: CASSRGQDQETQYF. The CDR3 bases are TGTGCCAGCAGCCGAGGCCAGGACCAAGAGACCCAGTACTTC.

This clone was detected once. This chain links TRBV12-5 with TRBJ1-1, with a possible D match to TRBD1 (5 bases). Trimming stripped 2 bases from V and 5 bases from J, with 12 bases between. Germline V gene sequence: CDR1 LGHNT, CDR2 FRNRAP. The CDR3 extends over 14 amino acids. The CDR3: CASGLLGGETEAFF. The CDR3 DNA reads TGTGCTAGTGGTTTGCTCGGGGGAGAAACTGAAGCTTTCTTT.

V and J are TRBV5-4 and TRBJ1-2, with D hard to call. CDR3 size: 13 residues. Per germline, CDR1 SGHNT and CDR2 YYREEE (reference sequence). Between the trimmed V and J ends, which lost 1 base and 0 bases, there was a span of 4 bases. CDR3 nucleotides: TGTGCCAGCAGCTTGCCCACTAACTATGGCTACACCTTC. The encoded protein is CASSLPTNYGYTF.

This chain uses TRBV25-1 with TRBJ2-3; D unclear. CDR1 MGHDK and CDR2 SYGVNS come from the germline V gene. The CDR3 totals 14 residues. V was trimmed by 2 bases and J by 3 bases, leaving 9 bases between them. The CDR3 sequence: CASSEEARTDTQYF. CDR3 coding DNA: TGTGCCAGCAGTGAAGAGGCGAGAACAGATACGCAGTATTTT.

This chain connects TRBV7-8 to TRBJ2-2, with a tentative D call TRBD1 (6 bases). The germline V gene encodes CDR1 SGHVS and CDR2 FQNEAQ. Trimming took 4 bases from V and 4 from J, leaving 10 bases between them. The CDR3 is made up of 14 amino acids. Here the CDR3 reads CASSYRDFTGELFF. The CDR3 DNA reads as TGTGCCAGCAGCTACAGGGATTTCACCGGGGAGCTGTTTTTT.

The V gene is TRBV6-1, the J gene TRBJ1-2; D is ambiguous. CDR1 is MNHNS, CDR2 SASEGT, per germline. CDR3 length equals 15 residues. The ends were cut back, 6 bases at V and 0 bases at J, with 14 bases in the middle. The CDR3 sequence is CASSELPGTNYGYTF. The CDR3 DNA follows: TGTGCCAGCAGCGAACTTCCCGGGACTAACTATGGCTACACCTTC.

The table lists this clone with many counts. This sequence joins TRBV5-1 and TRBJ1-2, with a possible D match to TRBD1 (6 bases). CDR1 and CDR2 from the germline V gene are SGHRS and YFSETQ. This CDR3 spans 14 amino acids. With 2 bases removed from V and 8 bases from J, the gap between germline ends came to 16 bases. CDR3 loop: CASSFTGSDTGYTF. The CDR3, as DNA: TGCGCCAGCAGCTTCACAGGGAGTGACACGGGCTACACCTTC. The entire variable domain, with the rest obtained from reference TRBV5-1 and TRBJ1-2, is as follows: KAGVTQTPRYLIKTRGQQVTLSCSPISGHRSVSWYQQTPGQGLQFLFEYFSETQRNKGNFPGRFSGRQFSNSRSEMNVSTLELGDSALYLCASSFTGSDTGYTFGSGTRLTVV.

In this sample, this clone turned up once. The chain recombines TRBV28 with TRBJ1-2; 9 nucleotides agree with TRBD1. This CDR3 is 15 amino acids long. The junction had 5 bases not matched to a gene; V was cut back by 3 bases and J by 3 bases. The V gene's germline CDR1 is MDHEN and CDR2 SYDVKM. The CDR3 region has the DNA TGTGCCAGCAGTTTGATTGGGACAGGGCACTATGGCTACACCTTC. It translates to CASSLIGTGHYGYTF.

This chain joins TRBV4-2 and TRBJ2-3; D uncertain. Germline assignment: CDR1 LGHNA and CDR2 YNFKEQ. This CDR3 has 14 amino acids. V was cut by 0 bases and J by 3 bases, with 7 bases left in between. The CDR3 region has the DNA TGTGCCAGCAGCCAAGATCTTAGGACAGATACGCAGTATTTT. It yields the protein CASSQDLRTDTQYF.

The chain combines TRBV6-6 with TRBJ2-2; tentatively, D is TRBD1 (6 bases). The CDR3 loop spans 14 amino acids. V was pared by 5 bases and J by 4 bases, with 11 bases between. Germline-derived CDR1 and CDR2 are MNHNY and SVGAGI (reference sequence). The CDR3 sequence is CASSLRGSTGELFF. CDR3 DNA sequence: TGTGCCAGCAGTCTCAGGGGTAGCACCGGGGAGCTGTTTTTT.

J is TRBJ2-7 and V is TRBV1; the table gives TRBD2 as D, unverified against the DNA. TRBV1 is deemed a pseudogene. This CDR3 has 16 amino acids. CDR3 bases: TGCACCAGCAGCCAAGATCAACTGCGGGACGGCGGCGAGCAGTACTTC. Translated: CTSSQDQLRDGGEQYF.

This clone was observed a single time. The chain uses TRBV11-2 and TRBJ1-1, with D hard to call. The germline V gene encodes CDR1 SGHAT and CDR2 FQNNGV. V was shortened by 4 bases and J by 1 base, with 16 bases between the two germline ends. There are 16 residues in the CDR3. DNA for the CDR3: TGTGCCAGCAGCTCCAGAGGTCGGCCATCGAACACTGAAGCTTTCTTT. It specifies CASSSRGRPSNTEAFF.

This clone was recorded a few times. The rearrangement uses TRBV5-1 and TRBJ1-2; 9 bases line up with TRBD1. The CDR3 totals 14 residues. CDR1 is SGHRS and CDR2 is YFSETQ in the germline V gene. Trimming cost V 4 bases and J 9 bases; bases outside gene matches: 10. For the CDR3, the DNA is TGCGCCAGCAGCGAAATGGGACAGGGTAGCCGCTACACCTTC. Encoded protein: CASSEMGQGSRYTF.

About this clone itself: A much larger clone sits a single nucleotide away, making a read error possible. Within the sample, other DNA sequences also encode this same CDR3. The chain has TRBV2 and TRBJ2-2; D unclear. CDR3 size: 14 residues. CDR1 is SNHLY, CDR2 FYNNEI, per germline. V was clipped by 2 bases and J by 1 base, with 5 bases between them. CDR3 amino acids: CASSEQLNTGELFF. DNA for the CDR3: TGTGCCAGCAGTGAACAGCTGAACACCGGGGAGCTGTTTTTT.

The chain carries TRBV11-2 and TRBJ2-5; TRBD1 aligns across 11 bases. CDR1 SGHAT and CDR2 FQNNGV come from the germline V gene. The CDR3 runs 16 residues. Trimming took 5 bases from V and 5 from J; bases not matched to a gene: 10. The DNA of the CDR3 is TGTGCCAGCAGCGAAGGGACAGGGGGGAGGAGGGAGACCCAGTACTTC. Residues: CASSEGTGGRRETQYF.

The DNA for the CDR3 is TGCGCCAGCAGCTTAAGGCCTAGCGGGGCAGAGCAGTTCTTC. It yields the protein CASSLRPSGAEQFF. The gene calls are TRBV5-1 and TRBJ2-1, with 9 bases matching TRBD2. The ends lost 2 bases at V and 10 bases at J; junction bases unmatched: 7. The CDR3 loop spans 14 amino acids. The germline V gene encodes CDR1 SGHRS and CDR2 YFSETQ.

The V gene is TRBV5-1, the J gene TRBJ2-7; TRBD1 matches 7 bases. Per germline, CDR1 SGHRS and CDR2 YFSETQ. The CDR3 spans 15 residues. After removal of 3 bases from V and 3 bases from J, the junction contained 9 bases not matched to a gene. The CDR3 region has the DNA TGCGCCAGCAGCTATTCAGGGGGAGTCATCTACGAGCAGTACTTC. Encoded protein: CASSYSGGVIYEQYF.

This clone was detected a few times. This sequence joins TRBV6-5 and TRBJ1-1; D not resolved. The CDR3 sequence is 14 residues long. V lost 5 bases to trimming and J lost 1 base, with 11 bases between them. Germline lookup yields CDR1 MNHEY and CDR2 SVGAGI. Here the CDR3 DNA reads TGTGCCAGCAGTCAAGGGCTCCCGAACACTGAAGCTTTCTTT. It specifies CASSQGLPNTEAFF.

This chain uses TRBV9 with TRBJ1-4; the D gene is possibly TRBD1 (5 bases). CDR3 length: 13 amino acids. Looked up from germline, CDR1 is SGDLS and CDR2 is YYNGEE. V was shortened by 4 bases and J by 7 bases, with 11 bases between the two germline ends. The CDR3 region has the DNA TGTGCCAGCAGCTTCGGGACGACTGAAAAACTGTTTTTT. Encoded protein: CASSFGTTEKLFF.

The chain carries TRBV5-8 and TRBJ1-1; D gene unclear. The V end lost 7 bases, the J end lost 6 bases, and 10 bases lay between the germline ends. Germline V gives CDR1 SGHTS, CDR2 YDEGEE. This CDR3 region has 11 residues. CDR3 protein: CASPGVAEAFF. CDR3 nucleotide sequence: TGTGCCAGCCCGGGAGTGGCTGAAGCTTTCTTT. The entire variable domain, with the rest obtained from reference TRBV5-8 and TRBJ1-1, is as follows: EAGVTQSPTHLIKTRGQQATLRCSPISGHTSVYWYQQALGLGLQFLLWYDEGEERNRGNFPPRFSGRQFPNYSSELNVNALELEDSALYLCASPGVAEAFFGQGTRLTVV.

This chain joins TRBV6-5 and TRBJ2-7, with TRBD2 identical over 7 bases. The length of the CDR3 is 14 residues. The germline V gene encodes CDR1 MNHEY and CDR2 SVGAGI. With 6 bases clipped from V and 2 bases from J, the junction kept 7 bases outside the gene matches. This CDR3 reads CASSPLSGAYEQYF. The CDR3 DNA follows: TGTGCCAGCAGCCCCCTCAGCGGGGCCTACGAGCAGTACTTC.

The chain carries TRBV7-4 and TRBJ2-7; D might be TRBD1 or TRBD2, each matching 6 bases. The CDR3 contains 13 residues. V was trimmed by 0 bases and J by 6 bases, leaving 9 bases between them. Germline assignment: CDR1 SGHVT and CDR2 SQSDAQ. DNA of the CDR3: TGTGCCAGCAGCTTAGCTGGGGGGCGCGAGCAGTACTTC. Protein sequence: CASSLAGGREQYF.

This clone showed up just once. This chain connects TRBV19 to TRBJ2-5; D is unclear. CDR1 is LNHDA and CDR2 is SQIVND in the germline V gene (reference sequence). V was clipped by 3 bases and J by 5 bases, with 7 bases between them. This CDR3 region has 12 residues. Written as DNA, the CDR3 is TGTGCCAGTAGTATGGACGGCGAGACCCAGTACTTC. This gives the protein CASSMDGETQYF.

The gene calls are TRBV11-2 and TRBJ2-2; 16 bases line up with TRBD2. The CDR3 covers 18 residues. CDR1 is SGHAT and CDR2 is FQNNGV in the germline V gene. After removal of 5 bases from V and 4 bases from J, the junction contained 7 bases not matched to a gene. Here the CDR3 DNA reads TGTGCCAGCAGCATGGGACTAGCGGGGGGGCGCGGCACCGGGGAGCTGTTTTTT. Its translation: CASSMGLAGGRGTGELFF.

A remark on this clone: Other DNA sequences in this sample translate to the same CDR3. This chain links TRBV4-3 with TRBJ2-7; the D is unclear. Germline loops: CDR1 LGHNA, CDR2 YSLEER. There are 11 residues in the CDR3. Trimming cost V 4 bases and J 4 bases, with 5 bases left between them. CDR3 DNA: TGCGCCAGCAGCCCTGGGTACGAGCAGTACTTC. This codes for CASSPGYEQYF.

The genes are TRBV9 and TRBJ2-7; no clear D gene. The V end was cut by 0 bases, the J end by 2 bases, with 12 bases between. Germline CDR1 SGDLS, CDR2 YYNGEE. This CDR3 contains 15 residues. CDR3 nucleotides: TGTGCCAGCAGCGTAGAATCTTACGGACCCTACGAGCAGTACTTC. Translation gives CASSVESYGPYEQYF.